The entry that follows covers one T cell receptor beta chain sequence. Assay: immunoSEQ multiplex PCR; the TCRdb copy retains only in-frame clones and omits some. The sample lists roughly 130,000 clones, roughly 86% occurring once. The CDR3 has 14 residues. Deletions cut 5 bases from V and 3 bases from J, with 13 bases between. Looked up from germline, CDR1 is SEHNR and CDR2 is FQNEAQ (reference sequence). This entry belongs to a study of blood T cell repertoires in COVID-19. The chain employs TRBV7-9 and TRBJ2-5, with D possibly being TRBD1 (6 bases). The clonotype originates from a woman aged 50 to 65 with acute COVID-19. Material for sequencing was PBMCs or T cells enriched from blood (not recorded which). In nucleotides, the CDR3 is TGTGCCAGCAGCCCCCTTAGGGGGAAAGAGACCCAGTACTTC. It encodes CASSPLRGKETQYF.